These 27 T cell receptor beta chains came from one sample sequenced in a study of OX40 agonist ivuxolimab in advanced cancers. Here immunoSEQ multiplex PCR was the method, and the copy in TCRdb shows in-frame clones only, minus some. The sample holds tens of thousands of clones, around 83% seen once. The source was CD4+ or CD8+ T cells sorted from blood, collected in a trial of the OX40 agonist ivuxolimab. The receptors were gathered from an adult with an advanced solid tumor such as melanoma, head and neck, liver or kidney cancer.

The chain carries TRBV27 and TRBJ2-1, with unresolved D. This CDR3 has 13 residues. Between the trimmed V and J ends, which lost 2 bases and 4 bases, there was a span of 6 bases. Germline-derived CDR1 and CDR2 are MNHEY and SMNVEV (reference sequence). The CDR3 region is CASSLKGYNEQFF. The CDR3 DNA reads TGTGCCAGCAGTTTAAAGGGTTACAATGAGCAGTTCTTC.

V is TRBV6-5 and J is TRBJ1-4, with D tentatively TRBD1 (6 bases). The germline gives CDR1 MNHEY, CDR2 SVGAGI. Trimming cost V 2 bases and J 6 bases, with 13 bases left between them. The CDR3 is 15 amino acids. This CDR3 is CASSYDGGTDEKLFF. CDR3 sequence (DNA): TGTGCCAGCAGTTACGACGGGGGCACCGATGAAAAACTGTTTTTT.

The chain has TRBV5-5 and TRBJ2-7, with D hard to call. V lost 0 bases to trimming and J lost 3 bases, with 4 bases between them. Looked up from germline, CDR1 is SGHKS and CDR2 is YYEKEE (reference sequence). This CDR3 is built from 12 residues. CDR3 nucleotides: TGTGCCAGCAGCTTGGACGGCTACGAGCAGTACTTC. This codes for CASSLDGYEQYF.

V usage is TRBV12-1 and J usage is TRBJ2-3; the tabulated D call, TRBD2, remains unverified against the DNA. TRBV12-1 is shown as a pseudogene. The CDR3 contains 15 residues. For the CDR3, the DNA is TGTGCCAGCAGCTTTGCGGGACTTAACTCAGATACGCAGTATTTT. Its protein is CASSFAGLNSDTQYF.

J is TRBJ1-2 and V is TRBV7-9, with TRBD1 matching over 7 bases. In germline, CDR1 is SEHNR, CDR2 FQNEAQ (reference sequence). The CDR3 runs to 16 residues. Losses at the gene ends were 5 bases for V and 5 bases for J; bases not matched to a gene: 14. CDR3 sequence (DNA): TGTGCCAGCAGCCCCGGCCCCGGGACAGTAATTTATGGCTACACCTTC. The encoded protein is CASSPGPGTVIYGYTF.

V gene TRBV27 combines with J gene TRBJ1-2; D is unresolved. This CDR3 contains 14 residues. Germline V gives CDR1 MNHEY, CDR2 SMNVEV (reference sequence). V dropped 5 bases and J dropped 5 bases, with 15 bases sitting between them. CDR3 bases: TGTGCCAGCAGTATTAGGAGGTCAGAGTATGGCTACACCTTC. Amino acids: CASSIRRSEYGYTF.

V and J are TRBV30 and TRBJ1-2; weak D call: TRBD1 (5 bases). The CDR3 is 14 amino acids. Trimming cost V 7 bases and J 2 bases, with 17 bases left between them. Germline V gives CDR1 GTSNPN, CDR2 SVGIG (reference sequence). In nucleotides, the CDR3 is TGTGCCTTGGCAGGGACGGGGGAGAACTATGGCTACACCTTC. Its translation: CALAGTGENYGYTF.

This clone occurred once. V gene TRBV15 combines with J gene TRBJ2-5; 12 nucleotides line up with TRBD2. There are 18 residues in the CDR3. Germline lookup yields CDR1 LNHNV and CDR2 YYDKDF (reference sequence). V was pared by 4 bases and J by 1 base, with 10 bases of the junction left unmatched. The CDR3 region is CATSTGLAGLRAQETQYF. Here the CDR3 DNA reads TGTGCCACCAGCACAGGACTAGCGGGACTCCGGGCCCAAGAGACCCAGTACTTC.

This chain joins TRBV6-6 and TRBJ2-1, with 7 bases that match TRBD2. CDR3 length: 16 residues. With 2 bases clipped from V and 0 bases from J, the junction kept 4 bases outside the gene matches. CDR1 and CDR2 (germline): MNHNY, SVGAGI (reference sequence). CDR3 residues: CASSYPQRDSYNEQFF. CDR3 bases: TGTGCCAGCAGTTACCCCCAGCGGGACTCCTACAATGAGCAGTTCTTC.

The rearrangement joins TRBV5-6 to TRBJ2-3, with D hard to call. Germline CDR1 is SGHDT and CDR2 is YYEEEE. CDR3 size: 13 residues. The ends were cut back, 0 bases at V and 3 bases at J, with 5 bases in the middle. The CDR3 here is CASSLAGTDTQYF. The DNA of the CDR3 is TGTGCCAGCAGCTTGGCAGGAACAGATACGCAGTATTTT.

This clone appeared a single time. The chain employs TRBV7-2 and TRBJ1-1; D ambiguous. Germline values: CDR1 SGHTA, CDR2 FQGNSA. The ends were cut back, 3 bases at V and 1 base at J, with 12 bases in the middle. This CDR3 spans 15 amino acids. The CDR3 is CASSFIGRTNTEAFF. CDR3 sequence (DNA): TGTGCCAGCAGCTTCATCGGACGGACGAACACTGAAGCTTTCTTT.

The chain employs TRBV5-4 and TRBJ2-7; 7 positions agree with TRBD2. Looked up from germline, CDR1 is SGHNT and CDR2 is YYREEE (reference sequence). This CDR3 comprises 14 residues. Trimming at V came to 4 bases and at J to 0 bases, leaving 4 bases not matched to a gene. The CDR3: CASSAGVGSYEQYF. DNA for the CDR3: TGTGCCAGCAGCGCGGGAGTCGGCTCCTACGAGCAGTACTTC.

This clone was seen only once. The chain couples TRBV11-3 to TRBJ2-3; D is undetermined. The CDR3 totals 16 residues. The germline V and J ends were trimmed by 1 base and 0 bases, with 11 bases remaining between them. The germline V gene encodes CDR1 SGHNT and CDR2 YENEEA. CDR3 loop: CASSLVALPSTDTQYF. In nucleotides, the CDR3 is TGTGCCAGCAGCTTAGTGGCTTTACCAAGCACAGATACGCAGTATTTT.

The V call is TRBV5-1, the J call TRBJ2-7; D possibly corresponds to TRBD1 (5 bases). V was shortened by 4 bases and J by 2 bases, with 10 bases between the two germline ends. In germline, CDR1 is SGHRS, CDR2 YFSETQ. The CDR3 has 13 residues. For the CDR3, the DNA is TGCGCCAGCAGCACCGACAGTACCTACGAGCAGTACTTC. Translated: CASSTDSTYEQYF. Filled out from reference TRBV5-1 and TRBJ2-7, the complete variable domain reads KAGVTQTPRYLIKTRGQQVTLSCSPISGHRSVSWYQQTPGQGLQFLFEYFSETQRNKGNFPGRFSGRQFSNSRSEMNVSTLELGDSALYLCASSTDSTYEQYFGPGTRLTVT.

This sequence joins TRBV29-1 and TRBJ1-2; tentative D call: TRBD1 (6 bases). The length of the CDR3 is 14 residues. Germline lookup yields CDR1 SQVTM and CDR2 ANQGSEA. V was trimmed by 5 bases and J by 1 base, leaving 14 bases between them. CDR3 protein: CSVRGQIGNYGYTF. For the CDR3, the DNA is TGCAGCGTTCGTGGACAGATCGGTAACTATGGCTACACCTTC.

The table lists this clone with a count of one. The CDR3 here is CASSFPSGVAGELFF. CDR3 nucleotides: TGTGCCAGCAGTTTCCCGTCTGGGGTCGCCGGGGAGCTGTTTTTT. The chain employs TRBV6-5 and TRBJ2-2; no reliable D call. V was shortened by 4 bases and J by 6 bases, with 15 bases between the two germline ends. This CDR3 is 15 amino acids long. The V gene's germline CDR1 is MNHEY and CDR2 SVGAGI.

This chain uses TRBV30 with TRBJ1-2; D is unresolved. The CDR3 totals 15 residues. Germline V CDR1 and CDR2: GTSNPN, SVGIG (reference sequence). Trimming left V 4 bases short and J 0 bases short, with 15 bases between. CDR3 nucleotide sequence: TGTGCCTGGAACCGTCCAGAGGCAACTAACTATGGCTACACCTTC. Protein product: CAWNRPEATNYGYTF.

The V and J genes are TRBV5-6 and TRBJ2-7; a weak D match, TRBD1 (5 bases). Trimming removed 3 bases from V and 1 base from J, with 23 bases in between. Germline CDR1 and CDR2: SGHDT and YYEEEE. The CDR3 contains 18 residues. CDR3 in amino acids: CASSSRQTPGFGSYEQYF. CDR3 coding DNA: TGTGCCAGCAGCTCACGACAAACCCCAGGGTTCGGTTCCTACGAGCAGTACTTC.

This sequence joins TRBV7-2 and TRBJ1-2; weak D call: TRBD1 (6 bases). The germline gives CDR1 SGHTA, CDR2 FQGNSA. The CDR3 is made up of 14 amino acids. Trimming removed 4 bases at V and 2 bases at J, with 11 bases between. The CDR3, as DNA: TGTGCCAGCAGCTCGGGCCAGGGGAACTATGGCTACACCTTC. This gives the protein CASSSGQGNYGYTF.

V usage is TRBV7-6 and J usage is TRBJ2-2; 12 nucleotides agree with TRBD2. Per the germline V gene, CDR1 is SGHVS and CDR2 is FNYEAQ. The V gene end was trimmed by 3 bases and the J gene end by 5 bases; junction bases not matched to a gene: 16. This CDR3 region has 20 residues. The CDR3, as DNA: TGTGCCAGCAGCTTGGCAGGACTAGCGGGGCAGTTCAGTATAACCGGGGAGCTGTTTTTT. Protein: CASSLAGLAGQFSITGELFF.

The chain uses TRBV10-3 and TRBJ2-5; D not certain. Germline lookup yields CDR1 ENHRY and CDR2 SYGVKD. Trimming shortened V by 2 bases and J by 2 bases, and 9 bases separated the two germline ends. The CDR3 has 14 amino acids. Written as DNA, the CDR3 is TGTGCCATCAGTGAGAACGCAGAACAAGAGACCCAGTACTTC. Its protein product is CAISENAEQETQYF.

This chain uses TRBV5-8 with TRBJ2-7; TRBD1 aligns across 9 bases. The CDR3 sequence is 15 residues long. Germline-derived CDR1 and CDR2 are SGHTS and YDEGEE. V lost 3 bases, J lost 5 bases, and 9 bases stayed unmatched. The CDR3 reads CASSSRDRESNEQYF. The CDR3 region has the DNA TGTGCCAGCAGCTCGCGGGACAGGGAGTCAAACGAGCAGTACTTC.

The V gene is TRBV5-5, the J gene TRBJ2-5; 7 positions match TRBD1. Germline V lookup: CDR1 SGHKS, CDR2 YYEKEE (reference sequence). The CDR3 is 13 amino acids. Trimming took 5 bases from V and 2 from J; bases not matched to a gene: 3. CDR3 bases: TGTGCCAGCAGTCGGGACAGACAAGAGACCCAGTACTTC. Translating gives CASSRDRQETQYF.

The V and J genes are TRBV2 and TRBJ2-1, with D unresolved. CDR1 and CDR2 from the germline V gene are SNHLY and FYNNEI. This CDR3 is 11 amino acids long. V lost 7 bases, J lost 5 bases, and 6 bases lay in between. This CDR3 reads CASTVHNEQFF. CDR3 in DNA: TGTGCCAGCACTGTCCACAATGAGCAGTTCTTC.

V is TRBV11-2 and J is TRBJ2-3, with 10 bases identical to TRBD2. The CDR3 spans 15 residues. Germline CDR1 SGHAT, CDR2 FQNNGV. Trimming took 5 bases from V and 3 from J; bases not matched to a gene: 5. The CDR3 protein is CASSAGAGGTDTQYF. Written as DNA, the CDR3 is TGTGCCAGCAGCGCGGGAGCGGGGGGGACAGATACGCAGTATTTT.

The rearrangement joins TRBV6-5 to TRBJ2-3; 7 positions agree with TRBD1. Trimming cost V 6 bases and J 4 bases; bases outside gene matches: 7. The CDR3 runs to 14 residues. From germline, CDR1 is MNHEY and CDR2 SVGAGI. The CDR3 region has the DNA TGTGCCAGCAGCCGGGACAGCCCTCCAGATACGCAGTATTTT. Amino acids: CASSRDSPPDTQYF.

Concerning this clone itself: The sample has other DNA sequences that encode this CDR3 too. CDR3 coding DNA: TGTGCCAGCAGCTTGACCGATACGCAGTATTTT. Its protein product is CASSLTDTQYF. V and J are TRBV5-6 and TRBJ2-3; D not certain. Trimming took 1 base from V and 6 from J, leaving 3 bases between them. The germline gives CDR1 SGHDT, CDR2 YYEEEE. The CDR3 runs to 11 residues.